A selection of T cell receptor beta chains follows, all from one sample in a study of shared clonotypes between healthy human individuals. This table comes from immunoSEQ multiplex PCR, and its TCRdb copy is limited to in-frame clones, with some not included. The sample yields 2 million to 3 million clones, approximately 92% seen once. Sequenced material: naive CD4+ T cells sorted from blood. Every receptor here comes from a man aged 18 to 29 in good health. CDR3s include the opening cysteine and the closing phenylalanine or tryptophan. A D gene is named only where the DNA matches it firmly. Size is omitted from some rows. Given values are once, few, many or a class for expanded clones.

once,TRBJ2-1,NA,16,TRBV4-1,CASSQDGWGSYNEQFF,TGCGCCAGCAGCCAAGATGGGTGGGGGAGCTACAATGAGCAGTTCTTC
NA,TRBJ1-4,NA,15,TRBV11-2,CASSSHGATNEKLFF,TGTGCCAGCAGCTCCCACGGTGCAACTAATGAAAAACTGTTTTTT
NA,TRBJ2-7,TRBD1,13,TRBV30,CAWSGQGSSEQYF,TGTGCCTGGAGTGGACAGGGAAGTAGCGAGCAGTACTTC
once,TRBJ1-1,NA,8,TRBV20-1,CSANEAFF,TGCAGTGCTAATGAAGCTTTCTTT
NA,TRBJ2-6,TRBD2,17,TRBV5-1,CASSRGLAESGANVLTF,TGCGCCAGCAGCAGGGGACTAGCGGAATCTGGGGCCAACGTCCTGACTTTC
NA,TRBJ2-7,NA,14,TRBV6-4,CASSSGPGAYEQYF,TGTGCCAGCAGTTCCGGGCCAGGTGCTTACGAGCAGTACTTC
once,TRBJ1-2,NA,14,TRBV18,CASSPRQENYGYTF,TGTGCCAGCTCACCAAGACAGGAGAACTATGGCTACACCTTC
NA,TRBJ2-3,NA,10,TRBV29-1,CSVLTDTQYF,TGCAGCGTTCTCACAGATACGCAGTATTTT
NA,TRBJ1-4,NA,13,TRBV5-1,CASSLLGSEKLFF,TGCGCCAGCAGCTTGCTGGGAAGTGAAAAACTGTTTTTT
NA,TRBJ1-2,NA,14,TRBV5-6,CASSSGELNYGYTF,TGTGCCAGCAGCTCGGGAGAACTTAACTATGGCTACACCTTC
NA,TRBJ1-6,NA,12,TRBV28,CASSLGWATLHF,TGTGCCAGCAGTTTAGGTTGGGCAACCCTCCACTTT
NA,TRBJ2-5,NA,14,TRBV6-5,CASSYGQGQSTQYF,TGTGCCAGCAGTTACGGGCAGGGTCAATCGACCCAGTACTTC
NA,TRBJ2-7,NA,15,TRBV11-2,CASSLLSFKVHEQYF,TGTGCCAGCAGCTTACTATCCTTCAAGGTCCACGAGCAGTACTTC
NA,TRBJ1-1,TRBD1,14,TRBV10-1,CASSGDRVVTEAFF,TGCGCCAGCAGTGGGGACAGGGTGGTAACTGAAGCTTTCTTT
NA,TRBJ2-3,NA,14,TRBV2,CASRDQTSTDTQYF,TGTGCCAGCAGGGACCAGACTAGCACAGATACGCAGTATTTT
NA,TRBJ1-1,NA,14,TRBV5-4,CASSLSFGDTEAFF,TGTGCCAGCAGCTTGAGTTTTGGCGACACTGAAGCTTTCTTT
NA,TRBJ2-1,TRBD2,14,TRBV6-6,CASSPPGTGGEQFF,TGTGCCAGCAGTCCCCCGGGCACGGGAGGTGAGCAGTTCTTC
NA,TRBJ2-7,TRBD2,19,TRBV11-2,CASSLSPPTSGRVSYEQYF,TGTGCCAGCAGCCTAAGCCCCCCAACTAGCGGGAGGGTATCCTACGAGCAGTACTTC
NA,TRBJ1-3,NA,15,TRBV5-1,CASSLEAASGNTIYF,TGCGCCAGCAGCTTGGAAGCAGCTTCTGGAAACACCATATATTTT
NA,TRBJ1-4,NA,16,TRBV7-9,CASSLSRGGQHEKLFF,TGTGCCAGCAGCCTTTCCCGGGGGGGGCAGCATGAAAAACTGTTTTTT
NA,TRBJ1-2,NA,14,TRBV10-3,CAISRVGGLDGYTF,TGTGCCATCAGCCGCGTTGGTGGGCTGGATGGCTACACCTTC
NA,TRBJ1-2,NA,13,TRBV18,CASSPGTNYGYTF,TGTGCCAGCTCACCAGGGACCAACTATGGCTACACCTTC
NA,TRBJ1-2,NA,13,TRBV28,CASSLDSDYGYTF,TGTGCCAGCAGTTTAGACAGCGACTATGGCTACACCTTC
few,TRBJ1-2,NA,13,TRBV29-1,CSVGNRVNYGYTF,TGCAGCGTTGGGAACAGAGTCAACTATGGCTACACCTTC
NA,TRBJ1-3,NA,15,TRBV21-1,CASSRPQGPGNTIYF,TGTGCCAGCAGCAGACCACAGGGCCCTGGAAACACCATATATTTT
NA,TRBJ1-4,NA,14,TRBV5-1,CASSLEWGTEKLFF,TGCGCCAGCAGCTTGGAGTGGGGTACTGAAAAACTGTTTTTT
NA,TRBJ2-1,NA,17,TRBV18,CASSRKGFQALTDEQFF,TGTGCCAGCTCACGAAAAGGGTTCCAGGCCCTTACTGATGAGCAGTTCTTC
once,TRBJ2-3,NA,11,TRBV11-1,CASSLGDTQYF,TGTGCCAGCAGCTTGGGAGATACGCAGTATTTT
NA,TRBJ2-7,TRBD2,14,TRBV28,CASTGTTRSYEQYF,TGTGCCAGCACTGGGACTACCCGCTCCTACGAGCAGTACTTC
NA,TRBJ2-1,TRBD2,15,TRBV2,CASSPRLAGGNEQFF,TGTGCCAGCAGCCCTAGGCTAGCGGGGGGCAATGAGCAGTTCTTC
NA,TRBJ1-1,NA,15,TRBV5-1,CASSLAGLKNTEAFF,TGCGCCAGCAGCTTGGCAGGCCTCAAGAACACTGAAGCTTTCTTT
NA,TRBJ2-1,NA,11,TRBV6-6,CATSLYNEQFF,TGTGCCACCTCTCTTTACAATGAGCAGTTCTTC
NA,TRBJ2-5,NA,15,TRBV5-4,CASSPGTSGRETQYF,TGTGCCAGCAGCCCCGGGACATCAGGGCGAGAGACCCAGTACTTC
NA,TRBJ1-5,TRBD1,15,TRBV6-6,CASRTRDRVNQPQHF,TGTGCCAGCAGGACCCGGGACAGGGTCAATCAGCCCCAGCATTTT
once,TRBJ2-3,NA,14,TRBV30,CACWTGAQADTQYF,TGTGCCTGTTGGACGGGGGCTCAGGCAGATACGCAGTATTTT
NA,TRBJ2-7,TRBD1,16,TRBV28,CASRHPRTGALDEQYF,TGTGCCAGCAGGCATCCGAGGACAGGCGCTTTGGACGAGCAGTACTTC
NA,TRBJ1-1,TRBD1,16,TRBV12-5,CASGGGTGALNTEAFF,TGTGCTAGTGGGGGCGGGACAGGGGCCCTGAACACTGAAGCTTTCTTT
NA,TRBJ2-7,NA,12,TRBV7-9,CASSLDHYEQYF,TGTGCCAGCAGCTTGGACCACTACGAGCAGTACTTC
NA,TRBJ2-5,TRBD2,15,TRBV5-4,CASSLAKRGEETQYF,TGTGCCAGCAGCTTGGCGAAGCGGGGGGAAGAGACCCAGTACTTC
NA,TRBJ2-7,TRBD2,15,TRBV27,CASSFRTSGPYEQYF,TGTGCCAGCAGTTTCAGGACTAGCGGCCCCTACGAGCAGTACTTC
NA,TRBJ2-7,TRBD1,14,TRBV19,CASSIGTGSYEQYF,TGTGCCAGTAGTATAGGGACAGGGTCCTACGAGCAGTACTTC
NA,TRBJ1-1,NA,14,TRBV7-2,CASSPPGARTEAFF,TGTGCCAGCAGCCCCCCAGGGGCTCGTACTGAAGCTTTCTTT
NA,TRBJ2-1,NA,13,TRBV25-1,CASSEWTNNEQFF,TGTGCCAGCAGTGAATGGACCAACAATGAGCAGTTCTTC
NA,TRBJ1-1,TRBD1,14,TRBV6-1,CASNLRQGNTEAFF,TGTGCCAGCAATTTGAGACAGGGGAACACTGAAGCTTTCTTT
NA,TRBJ1-2,TRBD1,14,TRBV6-1,CASSPQGASYGYTF,TGTGCCAGCAGCCCACAGGGGGCCAGCTATGGCTACACCTTC
NA,TRBJ2-7,TRBD1,13,TRBV5-1,CARDRTISYEQYF,TGCGCCAGGGACAGGACCATCTCCTACGAGCAGTACTTC